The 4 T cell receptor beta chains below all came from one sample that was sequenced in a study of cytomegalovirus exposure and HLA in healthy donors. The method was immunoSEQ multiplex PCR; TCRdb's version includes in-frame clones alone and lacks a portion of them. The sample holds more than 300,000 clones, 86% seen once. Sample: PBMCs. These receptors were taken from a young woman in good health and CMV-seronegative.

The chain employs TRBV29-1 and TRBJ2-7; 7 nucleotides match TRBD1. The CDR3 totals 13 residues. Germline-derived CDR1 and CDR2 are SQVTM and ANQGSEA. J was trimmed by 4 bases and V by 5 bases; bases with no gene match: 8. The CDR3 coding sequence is TGCAGCGTTCTGGGACAGTCACTTTACGAGCAGTACTTC. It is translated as CSVLGQSLYEQYF.

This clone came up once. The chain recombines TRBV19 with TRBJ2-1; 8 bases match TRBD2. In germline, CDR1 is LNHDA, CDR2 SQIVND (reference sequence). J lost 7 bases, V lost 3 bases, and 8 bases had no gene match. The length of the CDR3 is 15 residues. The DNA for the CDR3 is TGTGCCAGTAGTATCGGAGCGGGAGTCTGGAATGAGCAGTTCTTC. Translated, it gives CASSIGAGVWNEQFF.

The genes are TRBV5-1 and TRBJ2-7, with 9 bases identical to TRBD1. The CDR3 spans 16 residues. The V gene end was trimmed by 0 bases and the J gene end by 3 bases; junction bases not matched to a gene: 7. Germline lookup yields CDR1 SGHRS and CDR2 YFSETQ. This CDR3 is CASSLDRGPTYYEQYF. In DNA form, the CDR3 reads TGCGCCAGCAGCTTGGACAGGGGGCCGACCTACTACGAGCAGTACTTC.

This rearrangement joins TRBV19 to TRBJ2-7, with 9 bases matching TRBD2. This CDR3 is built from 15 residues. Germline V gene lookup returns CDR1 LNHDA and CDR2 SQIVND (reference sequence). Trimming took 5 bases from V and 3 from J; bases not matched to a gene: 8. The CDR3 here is CASSPWGAGGYEQYF. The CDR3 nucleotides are TGTGCCAGTAGTCCTTGGGGAGCGGGAGGCTACGAGCAGTACTTC.